The rows below give T cell receptor beta chains drawn from one sample of a study of cytomegalovirus exposure and HLA in healthy donors. This table comes from immunoSEQ multiplex PCR, and its TCRdb copy is limited to in-frame clones, with some not included. Among 150,000 or so clones listed, around three quarters were seen once. The sequenced sample consisted of PBMCs. The source of these receptors is a man in his forties in good health and CMV-seropositive. The CDR3 runs from the conserved cysteine through the conserved F or W. D genes are given only for firm matches. Only some rows state a clone size, as once, few, many or a class for expanded clones.

v_call,clone_size,d_call,cdr3_aa
TRBV19,NA,NA,CATPGGNTEAFF
TRBV5-4,NA,NA,CASSPLPPRDSGDTQYF
TRBV11-2,NA,TRBD1,CASSGQASSYNEQFF
TRBV5-1,few,NA,CASSLEPGTSYNEQFF
TRBV28,few,TRBD2,CASSLHLTSGSWAYNEQFF
TRBV19,NA,NA,CASRGTISQETQYF
TRBV12-5,few,NA,CASGLVLTETYEQYF
TRBV5-4,NA,TRBD1,CASSVSTGGNEKLFF
TRBV5-6,NA,NA,CASSFQDTQYF
TRBV6-6,NA,TRBD2,CASSYPGLAGDEQFF
TRBV5-1,few,NA,CASSFEPNQPQHF
TRBV5-4,NA,NA,CASSLGSGPNQPQHF
TRBV5-8,NA,TRBD2,CASSLWGGVIGSYNEQFF
TRBV12-5,few,NA,CASGFGAASGRSREQYF
TRBV28,NA,TRBD1,CASSPDRDPRF
TRBV5-1,NA,NA,CASASLAGDYGYTF
TRBV18,NA,TRBD2,CASSPREGPYEQYF
TRBV2,NA,NA,CASTDRGAKNIQYF
TRBV9,NA,NA,CASSVSTTAGELFF
TRBV6-1,NA,TRBD1,CASKELGTVVSPLHF
TRBV6-1,NA,NA,CASSEQGVVYEQYF
TRBV6-5,NA,TRBD1,CASTPGTGVFYEQYF
TRBV10-3,few,NA,CAISEEEGWLDRNQPQHF
TRBV18,NA,NA,CASSPSSNQPQHF
TRBV2,NA,TRBD1,CASWGQGVSTDGYTF
TRBV27,NA,TRBD1,CASSLWGGQGSNQPQHF
TRBV27,NA,NA,CASSSQSSNQPQHF
TRBV7-3,NA,TRBD2,CASSPARVAGNNEQFF
TRBV6-1,NA,TRBD1,CASSADPGGRAEAFF
TRBV28,NA,NA,CASSPRDEQYF
TRBV7-9,NA,TRBD2,CASSLSLAGVGEQFF
TRBV6-5,NA,NA,CASTNPGGEAAFF
TRBV10-3,NA,NA,CAISPRAFNPDTQYF
TRBV7-2,NA,TRBD2,CASSPDTSGSYEQYF
TRBV18,few,NA,CASSPRRVERAEAFF
TRBV6-1,NA,NA,CASSEAWPGLGYEQYF
TRBV11-2,NA,NA,CASSLEMLGAGNTIYF
TRBV14,few,NA,CASSQGGVGTQYF
TRBV20-1,NA,NA,CSARQAYEQFF
TRBV7-2,NA,TRBD2,CASSSHVAGVLGQQFF
TRBV7-3,NA,TRBD2,CASSPSGSRREQFF
TRBV28,NA,NA,CASSRRGSNYGYTF
TRBV19,NA,NA,CASSTALVSINEQFF
TRBV19,once,NA,CASSIGTFWGQPQHF
TRBV2,NA,NA,CASRTQGGGNQPQHF
TRBV15,NA,NA,CATSRAPDTEAFF
TRBV11-2,NA,NA,CASSLAPKARGNTIYF
TRBV14,NA,NA,CASSRNQGSSGNTIYF
TRBV7-9,few,TRBD1,CASSSDRGEQYF
TRBV12-5,NA,TRBD1,CASGSGQGAGYEQYF
TRBV11-3,NA,TRBD2,CASSLSPAKASGTDTQYF
TRBV11-2,NA,NA,CASSLGTASSYNEQFF
TRBV5-8,NA,NA,CASSLRSPGAYGYTF
TRBV5-1,NA,NA,CASRLTGSSYEQYF